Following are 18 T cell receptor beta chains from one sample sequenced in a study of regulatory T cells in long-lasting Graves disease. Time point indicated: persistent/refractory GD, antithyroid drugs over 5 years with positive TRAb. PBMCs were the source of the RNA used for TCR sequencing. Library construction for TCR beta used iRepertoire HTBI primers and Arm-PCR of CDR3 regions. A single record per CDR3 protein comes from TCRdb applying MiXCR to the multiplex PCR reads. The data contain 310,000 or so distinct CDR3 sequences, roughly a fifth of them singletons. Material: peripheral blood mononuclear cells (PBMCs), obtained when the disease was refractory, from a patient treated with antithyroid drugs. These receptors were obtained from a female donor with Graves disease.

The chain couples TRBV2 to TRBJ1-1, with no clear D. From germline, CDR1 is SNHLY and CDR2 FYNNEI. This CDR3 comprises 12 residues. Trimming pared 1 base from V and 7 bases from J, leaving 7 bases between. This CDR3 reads CASSEGPFEAFF. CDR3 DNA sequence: TGTGCCAGCAGTGAAGGGCCTTTTGAAGCTTTCTTT.

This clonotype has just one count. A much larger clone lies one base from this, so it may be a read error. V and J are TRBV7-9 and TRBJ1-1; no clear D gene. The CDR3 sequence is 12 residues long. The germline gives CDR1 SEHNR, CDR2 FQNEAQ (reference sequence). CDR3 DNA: TGTGCCAGCAGCCAAGGGTTCTCTGAAGCTCTCTTT. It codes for CASSQGFSEALF. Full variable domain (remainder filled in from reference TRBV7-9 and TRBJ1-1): DTGVSQNPRHKITKRGQNVTFRCDPISEHNRLYWYRQTLGQGPEFLTYFQNEAQLEKSRLLSDRFSAERPKGSFSTLEIQRTEQGDSAMYLCASSQGFSEALFGQGTRLTVV.

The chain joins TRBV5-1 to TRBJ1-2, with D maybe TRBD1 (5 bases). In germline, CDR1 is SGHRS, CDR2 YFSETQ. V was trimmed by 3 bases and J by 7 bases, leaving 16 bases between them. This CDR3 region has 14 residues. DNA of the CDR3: TGCGCCAGCAGCTGGGGGACGGGGCAGGGTGGCTACACCTTC. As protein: CASSWGTGQGGYTF.

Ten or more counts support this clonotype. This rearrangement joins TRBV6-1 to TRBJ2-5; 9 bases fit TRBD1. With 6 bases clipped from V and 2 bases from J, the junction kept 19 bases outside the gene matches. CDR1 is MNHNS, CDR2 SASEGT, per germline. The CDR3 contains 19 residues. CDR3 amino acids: CASRLRQGVTTYPQETQYF. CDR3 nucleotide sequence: TGTGCCAGCAGACTACGACAGGGGGTGACAACTTACCCTCAAGAGACCCAGTACTTC.

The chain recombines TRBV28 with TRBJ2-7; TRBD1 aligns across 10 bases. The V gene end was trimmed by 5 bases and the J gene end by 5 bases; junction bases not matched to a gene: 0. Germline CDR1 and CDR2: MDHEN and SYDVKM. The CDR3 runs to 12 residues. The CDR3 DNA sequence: TGTGCCAGCAGTGACAGGGGGCACGAGCAGTACTTC. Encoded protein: CASSDRGHEQYF.

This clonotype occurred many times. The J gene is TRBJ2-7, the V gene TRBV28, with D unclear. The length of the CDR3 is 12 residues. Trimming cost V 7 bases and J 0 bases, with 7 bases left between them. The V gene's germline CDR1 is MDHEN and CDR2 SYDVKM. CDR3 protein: CASNGNSYEQYF. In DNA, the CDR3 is TGTGCCAGCAACGGCAACTCCTACGAGCAGTACTTC.

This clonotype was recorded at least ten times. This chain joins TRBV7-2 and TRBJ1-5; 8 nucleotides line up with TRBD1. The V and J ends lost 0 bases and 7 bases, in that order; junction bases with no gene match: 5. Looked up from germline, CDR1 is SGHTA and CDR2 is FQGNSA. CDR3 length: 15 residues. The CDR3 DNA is TGTGCCAGCAGCTTAGCGGACAGGGTCGGGCAGCCCCAGCATTTT. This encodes CASSLADRVGQPQHF.

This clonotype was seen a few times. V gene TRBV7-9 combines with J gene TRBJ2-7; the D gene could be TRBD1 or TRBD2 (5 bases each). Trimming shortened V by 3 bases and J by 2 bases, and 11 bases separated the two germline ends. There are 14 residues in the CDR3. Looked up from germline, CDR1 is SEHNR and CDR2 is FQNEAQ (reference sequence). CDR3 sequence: CASSFGTEPYEQYF. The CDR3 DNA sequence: TGTGCCAGCAGCTTCGGGACGGAACCCTACGAGCAGTACTTC.

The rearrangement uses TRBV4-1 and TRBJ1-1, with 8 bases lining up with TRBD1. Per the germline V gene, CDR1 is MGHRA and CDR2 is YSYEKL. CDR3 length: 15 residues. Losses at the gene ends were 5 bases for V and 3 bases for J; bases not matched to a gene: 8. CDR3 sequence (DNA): TGCGCCAGCAGCACTCCTGGACAGGGTTACACTGAAGCTTTCTTT. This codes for CASSTPGQGYTEAFF.

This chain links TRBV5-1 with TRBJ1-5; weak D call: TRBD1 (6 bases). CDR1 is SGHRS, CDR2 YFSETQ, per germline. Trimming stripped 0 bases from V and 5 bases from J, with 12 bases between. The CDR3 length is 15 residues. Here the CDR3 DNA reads TGCGCCAGCAGCTTGGCAGGGGAGGGGTATCAGCCCCAGCATTTT. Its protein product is CASSLAGEGYQPQHF.

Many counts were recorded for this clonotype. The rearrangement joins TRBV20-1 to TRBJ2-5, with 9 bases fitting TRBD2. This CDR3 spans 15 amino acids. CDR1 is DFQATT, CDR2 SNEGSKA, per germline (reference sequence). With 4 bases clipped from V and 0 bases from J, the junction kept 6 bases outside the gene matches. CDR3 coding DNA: TGCAGTGCTACCTCTCAGCGGGAGGACCAAGAGACCCAGTACTTC. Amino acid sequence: CSATSQREDQETQYF.

CDR3 sequence reads: CATSDLRRSEKLFF. CDR3 nucleotide sequence: TGTGCCACCAGTGACCTCCGCAGAAGTGAAAAACTGTTTTTT. This rearrangement joins TRBV24-1 to TRBJ1-4; D is uncertain. Per the germline V gene, CDR1 is KGHDR and CDR2 is SFDVKD. V lost 4 bases, J lost 7 bases, and 12 bases lay in between. The length of the CDR3 is 14 residues.

Here the CDR3 reads CASSVEAGIEQFF. CDR3 sequence (DNA): TGTGCCAGCAGCGTAGAGGCAGGGATTGAGCAGTTCTTC. The genes are TRBV9 and TRBJ2-1, with TRBD1 as a possible D gene (5 bases). CDR1 SGDLS and CDR2 YYNGEE come from the germline V gene. V lost 0 bases to trimming and J lost 9 bases, with 10 bases between them. The CDR3 contains 13 residues. Combining the CDR3 with reference TRBV9 and TRBJ2-1 gives the whole variable domain DSGVTQTPKHLITATGQRVTLRCSPRSGDLSVYWYQQSLDQGLQFLIQYYNGEERAKGNILERFSAQQFPDLHSELNLSSLELGDSALYFCASSVEAGIEQFFGPGTRLTVL.

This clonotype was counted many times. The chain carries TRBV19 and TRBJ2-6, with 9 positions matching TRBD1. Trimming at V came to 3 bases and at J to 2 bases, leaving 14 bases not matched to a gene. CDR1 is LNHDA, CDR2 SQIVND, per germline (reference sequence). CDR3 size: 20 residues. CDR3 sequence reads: CASSIRTGGPKAPGANVLTF. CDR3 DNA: TGTGCCAGTAGTATTCGTACAGGGGGCCCGAAAGCGCCTGGGGCCAACGTCCTGACTTTC.

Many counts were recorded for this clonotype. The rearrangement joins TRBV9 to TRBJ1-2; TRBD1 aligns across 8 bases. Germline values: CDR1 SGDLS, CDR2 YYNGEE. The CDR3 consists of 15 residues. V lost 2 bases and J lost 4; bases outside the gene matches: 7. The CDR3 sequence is CASSVGTGPTYGYTF. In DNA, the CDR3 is TGTGCCAGCAGCGTGGGGACAGGACCTACCTATGGCTACACCTTC.

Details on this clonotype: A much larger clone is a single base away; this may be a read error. In nucleotides, the CDR3 is TGTGCCAGCAGCCAAGATAAAACCCACGGGCAGTACTTC. Amino acids: CASSQDKTHGQYF. The V and J genes are TRBV3-1 and TRBJ2-7, with D unresolved. The germline V gene has CDR1 LGHDT and CDR2 YNNKEL (reference sequence). V shed 0 bases and J shed 9 bases, with 12 bases lying between them. The CDR3 runs to 13 residues.

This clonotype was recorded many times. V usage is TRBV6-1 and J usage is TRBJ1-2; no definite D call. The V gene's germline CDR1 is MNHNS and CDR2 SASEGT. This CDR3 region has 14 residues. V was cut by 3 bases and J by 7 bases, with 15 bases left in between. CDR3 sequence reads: CASSDSYSTSGYTF. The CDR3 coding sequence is TGTGCCAGCAGTGATTCCTACAGTACTAGTGGCTACACCTTC.

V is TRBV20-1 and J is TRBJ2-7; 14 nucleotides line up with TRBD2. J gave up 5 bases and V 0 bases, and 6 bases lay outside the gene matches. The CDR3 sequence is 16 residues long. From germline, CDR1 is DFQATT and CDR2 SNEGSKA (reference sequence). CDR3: CSARDRTSGGSHEQYF. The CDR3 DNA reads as TGCAGTGCTAGAGATAGGACTAGCGGGGGGTCCCACGAGCAGTACTTC.